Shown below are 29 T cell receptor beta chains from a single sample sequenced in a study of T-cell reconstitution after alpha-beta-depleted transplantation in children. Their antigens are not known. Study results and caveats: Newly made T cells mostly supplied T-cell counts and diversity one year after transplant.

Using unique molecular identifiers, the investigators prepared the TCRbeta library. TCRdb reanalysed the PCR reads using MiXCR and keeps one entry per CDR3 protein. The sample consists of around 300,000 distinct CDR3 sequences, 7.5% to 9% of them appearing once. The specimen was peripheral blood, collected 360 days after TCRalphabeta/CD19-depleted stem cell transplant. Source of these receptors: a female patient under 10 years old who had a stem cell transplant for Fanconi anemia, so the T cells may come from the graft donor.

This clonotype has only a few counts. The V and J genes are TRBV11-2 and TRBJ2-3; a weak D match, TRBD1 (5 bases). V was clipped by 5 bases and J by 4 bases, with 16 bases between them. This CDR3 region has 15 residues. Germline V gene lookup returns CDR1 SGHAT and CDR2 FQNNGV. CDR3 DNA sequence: TGTGCCAGCAGCCCAGGACAAACGGAGCCAGATACGCAGTATTTT. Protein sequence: CASSPGQTEPDTQYF.

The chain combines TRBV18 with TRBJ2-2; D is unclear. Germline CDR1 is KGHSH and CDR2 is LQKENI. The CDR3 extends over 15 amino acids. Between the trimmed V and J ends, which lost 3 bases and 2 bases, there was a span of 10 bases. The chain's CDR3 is CASSPRTLNTGELFF. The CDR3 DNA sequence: TGTGCCAGCTCACCTCGGACCCTAAACACCGGGGAGCTGTTTTTT.

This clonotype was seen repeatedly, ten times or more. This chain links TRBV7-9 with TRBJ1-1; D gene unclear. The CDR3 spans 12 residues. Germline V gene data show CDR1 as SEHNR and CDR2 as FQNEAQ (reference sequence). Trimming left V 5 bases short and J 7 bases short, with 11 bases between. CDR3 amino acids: CASSPPGVEAFF. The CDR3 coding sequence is TGTGCCAGCAGCCCTCCCGGCGTTGAAGCTTTCTTT.

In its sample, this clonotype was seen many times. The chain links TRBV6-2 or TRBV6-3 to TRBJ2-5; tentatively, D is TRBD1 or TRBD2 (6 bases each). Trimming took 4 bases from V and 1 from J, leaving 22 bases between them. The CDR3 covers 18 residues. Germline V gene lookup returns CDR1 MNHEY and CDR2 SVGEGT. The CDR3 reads CASSFSVLAGHPQETQYF. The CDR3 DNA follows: TGTGCCAGCAGTTTCTCAGTCCTGGCGGGACACCCCCAAGAGACCCAGTACTTC.

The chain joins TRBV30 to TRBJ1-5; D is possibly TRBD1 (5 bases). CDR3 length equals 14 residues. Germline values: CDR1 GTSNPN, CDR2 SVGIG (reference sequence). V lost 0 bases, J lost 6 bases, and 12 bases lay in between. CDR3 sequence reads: CAWSVWGKGQPQHF. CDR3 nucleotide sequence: TGTGCCTGGAGTGTCTGGGGGAAGGGTCAGCCCCAGCATTTT.

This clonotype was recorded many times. The CDR3 loop is CASRGTGAVQPQHF. As DNA, the CDR3 is TGTGCCAGCAGGGGGACAGGGGCGGTTCAGCCCCAGCATTTT. J is TRBJ1-5 and V is TRBV12-3 or TRBV12-4; 10 nucleotides agree with TRBD1. The CDR3 loop spans 14 amino acids. V dropped 6 bases and J dropped 6; count of bases not matched to a gene: 5.

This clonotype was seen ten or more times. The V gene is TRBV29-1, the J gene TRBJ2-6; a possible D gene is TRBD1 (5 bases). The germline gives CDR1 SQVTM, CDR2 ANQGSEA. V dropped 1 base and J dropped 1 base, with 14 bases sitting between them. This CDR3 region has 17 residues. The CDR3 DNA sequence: TGCAGCGTTGAAGTGCGACAAGGGGTATCTGGGGCCAACGTCCTGACTTTC. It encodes CSVEVRQGVSGANVLTF.

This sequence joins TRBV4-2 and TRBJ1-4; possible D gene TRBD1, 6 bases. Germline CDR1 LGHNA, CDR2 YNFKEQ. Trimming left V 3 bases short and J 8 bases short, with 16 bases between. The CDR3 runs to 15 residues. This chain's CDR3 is CASSQLTGREEKLFF. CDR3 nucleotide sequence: TGTGCCAGCAGCCAGTTGACAGGTCGTGAAGAAAAACTGTTTTTT.

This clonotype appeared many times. CDR3 loop: CASSVYHREVSGRRHTNTGELFF. The CDR3 DNA follows: TGTGCCAGCAGCGTGTACCACAGGGAAGTTAGCGGGAGGCGCCATACGAACACCGGGGAGCTGTTTTTT. The V and J genes are TRBV5-6 and TRBJ2-2; 10 nucleotides align to TRBD2. Trimming took 4 bases from V and 0 from J; bases not matched to a gene: 24. CDR3 length equals 23 residues. In germline, CDR1 is SGHDT, CDR2 YYEEEE.

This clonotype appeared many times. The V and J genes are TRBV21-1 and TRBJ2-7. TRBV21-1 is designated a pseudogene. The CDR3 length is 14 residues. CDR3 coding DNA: TGTGCCAGCAGCATAGCGACTACTGTCTACGAGCAGTACTTC. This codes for CASSIATTVYEQYF.

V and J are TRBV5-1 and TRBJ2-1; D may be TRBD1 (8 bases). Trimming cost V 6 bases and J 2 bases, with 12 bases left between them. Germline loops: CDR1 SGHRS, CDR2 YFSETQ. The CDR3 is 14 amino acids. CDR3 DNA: TGCGCCAGCACACAGGGGGGGACCTACAATGAGCAGTTCTTC. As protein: CASTQGGTYNEQFF.

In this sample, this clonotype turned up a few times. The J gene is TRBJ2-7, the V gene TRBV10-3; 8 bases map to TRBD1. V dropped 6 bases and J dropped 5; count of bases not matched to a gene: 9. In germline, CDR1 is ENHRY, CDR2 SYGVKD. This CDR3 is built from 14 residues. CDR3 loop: CAISKTGDSNEQYV. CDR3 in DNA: TGTGCCATCAGCAAGACAGGGGATTCAAACGAGCAGTACGTC.

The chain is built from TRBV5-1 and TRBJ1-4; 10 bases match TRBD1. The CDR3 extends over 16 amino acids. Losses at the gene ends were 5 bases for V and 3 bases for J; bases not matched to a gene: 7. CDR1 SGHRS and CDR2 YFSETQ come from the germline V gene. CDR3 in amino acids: CASSTGTGASNEKLFF. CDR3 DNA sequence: TGCGCCAGCAGTACCGGGACAGGGGCTTCTAATGAAAAACTGTTTTTT.

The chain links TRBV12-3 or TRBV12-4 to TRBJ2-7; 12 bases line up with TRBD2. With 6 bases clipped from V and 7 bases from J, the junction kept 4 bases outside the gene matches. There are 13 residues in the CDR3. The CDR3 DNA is TGTGCCAGCAGGCCTAGCGGGAGGGGGGAGCAGTACTTC. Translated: CASRPSGRGEQYF.

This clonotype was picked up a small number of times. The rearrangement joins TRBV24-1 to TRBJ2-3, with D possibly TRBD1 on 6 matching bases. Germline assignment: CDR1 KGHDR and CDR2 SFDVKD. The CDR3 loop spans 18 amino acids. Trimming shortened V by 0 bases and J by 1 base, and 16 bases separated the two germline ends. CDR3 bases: TGTGCCACCAGTGATTTGCCAGGGGCTTCTAAGGGCACAGATACGCAGTATTTT. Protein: CATSDLPGASKGTDTQYF.

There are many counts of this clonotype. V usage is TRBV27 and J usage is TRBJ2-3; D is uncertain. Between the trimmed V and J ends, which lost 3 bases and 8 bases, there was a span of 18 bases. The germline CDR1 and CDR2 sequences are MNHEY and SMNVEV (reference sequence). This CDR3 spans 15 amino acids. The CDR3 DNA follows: TGTGCCAGCAGTTTTATCGCGGCCCTGGGTGGTACGCAGTATTTT. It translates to CASSFIAALGGTQYF.

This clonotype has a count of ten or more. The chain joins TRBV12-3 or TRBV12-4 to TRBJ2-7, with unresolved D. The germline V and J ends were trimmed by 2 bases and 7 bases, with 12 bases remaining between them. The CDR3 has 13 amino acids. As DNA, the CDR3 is TGTGCCAGCAGTTTAACTGTCCTAGTAGAGCAGTACTTC. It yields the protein CASSLTVLVEQYF.

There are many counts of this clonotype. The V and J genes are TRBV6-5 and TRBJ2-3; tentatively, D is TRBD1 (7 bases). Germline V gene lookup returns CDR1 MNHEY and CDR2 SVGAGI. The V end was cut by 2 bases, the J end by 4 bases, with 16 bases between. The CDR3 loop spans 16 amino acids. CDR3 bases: TGTGCCAGCAGTTACCCCCCCGGAGGGGGCGCAGATACGCAGTATTTT. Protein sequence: CASSYPPGGGADTQYF.

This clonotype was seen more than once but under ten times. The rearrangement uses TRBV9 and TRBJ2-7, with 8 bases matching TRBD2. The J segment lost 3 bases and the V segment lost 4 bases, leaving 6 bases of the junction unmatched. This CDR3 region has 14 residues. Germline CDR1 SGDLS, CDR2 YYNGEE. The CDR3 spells CASSTSGSLYEQYF. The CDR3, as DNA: TGTGCCAGCAGCACGAGCGGGAGTCTCTACGAGCAGTACTTC. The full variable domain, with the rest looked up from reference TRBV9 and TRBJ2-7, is DSGVTQTPKHLITATGQRVTLRCSPRSGDLSVYWYQQSLDQGLQFLIQYYNGEERAKGNILERFSAQQFPDLHSELNLSSLELGDSALYFCASSTSGSLYEQYFGPGTRLTVT.

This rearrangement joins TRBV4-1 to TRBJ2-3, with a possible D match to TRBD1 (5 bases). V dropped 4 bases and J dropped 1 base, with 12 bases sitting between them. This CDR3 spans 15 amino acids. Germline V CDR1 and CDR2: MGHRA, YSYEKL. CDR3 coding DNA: TGCGCCAGCAGCCCGGACACGCTGGGCACAGATACGCAGTATTTT. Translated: CASSPDTLGTDTQYF.

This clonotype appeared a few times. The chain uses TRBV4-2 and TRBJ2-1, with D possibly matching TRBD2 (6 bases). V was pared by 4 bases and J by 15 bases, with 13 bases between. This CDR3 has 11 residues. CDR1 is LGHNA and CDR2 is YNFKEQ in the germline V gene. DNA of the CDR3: TGTGCCAGCAGCCGCGGGGTGGCCTGGTTCTTC. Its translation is CASSRGVAWFF.

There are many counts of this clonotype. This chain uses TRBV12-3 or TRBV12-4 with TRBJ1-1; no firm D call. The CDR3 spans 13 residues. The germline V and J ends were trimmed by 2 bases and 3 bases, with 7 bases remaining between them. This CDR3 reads CASSLRSDTEAFF. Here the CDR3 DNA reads TGTGCCAGCAGTTTACGGAGCGACACTGAAGCTTTCTTT.

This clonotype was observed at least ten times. CDR3 coding DNA: TGTGCCAGCGGGCAGCGGGGAGTTAGCTACGAGCAGTACTTC. Its protein product is CASGQRGVSYEQYF. The chain couples TRBV6-1 to TRBJ2-7, with 7 bases matching TRBD2. The germline V gene encodes CDR1 MNHNS and CDR2 SASEGT. The CDR3 sequence is 14 residues long. Unmatched junction bases numbered 10, after V lost 8 bases and J lost 3 bases.

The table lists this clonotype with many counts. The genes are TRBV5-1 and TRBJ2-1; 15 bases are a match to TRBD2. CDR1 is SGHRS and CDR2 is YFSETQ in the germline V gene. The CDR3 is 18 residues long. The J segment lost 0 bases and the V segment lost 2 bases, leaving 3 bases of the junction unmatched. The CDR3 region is CASSLGTSGGFSYNEQFF. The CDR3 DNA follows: TGCGCCAGCAGCTTAGGGACTAGCGGGGGGTTCTCCTACAATGAGCAGTTCTTC.

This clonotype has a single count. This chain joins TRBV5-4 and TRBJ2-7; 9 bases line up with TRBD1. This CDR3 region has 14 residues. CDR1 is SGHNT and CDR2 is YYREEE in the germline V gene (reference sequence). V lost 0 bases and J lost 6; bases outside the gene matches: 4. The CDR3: CASSLVGQGFEQYF. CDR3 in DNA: TGTGCCAGCAGCTTGGTTGGACAGGGGTTCGAGCAGTACTTC. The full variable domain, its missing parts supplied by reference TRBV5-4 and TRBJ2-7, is ETGVTQSPTHLIKTRGQQVTLRCSSQSGHNTVSWYQQALGQGPQFIFQYYREEENGRGNFPPRFSGLQFPNYSSELNVNALELDDSALYLCASSLVGQGFEQYFGPGTRLTVT.

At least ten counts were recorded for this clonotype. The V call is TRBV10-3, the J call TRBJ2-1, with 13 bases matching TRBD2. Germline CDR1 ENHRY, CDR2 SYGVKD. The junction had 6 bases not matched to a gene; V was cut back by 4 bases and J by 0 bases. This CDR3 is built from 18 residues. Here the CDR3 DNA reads TGTGCCATCAGTGTTGGGACTAGCGGGGCGAGCTCCTACAATGAGCAGTTCTTC. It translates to CAISVGTSGASSYNEQFF.

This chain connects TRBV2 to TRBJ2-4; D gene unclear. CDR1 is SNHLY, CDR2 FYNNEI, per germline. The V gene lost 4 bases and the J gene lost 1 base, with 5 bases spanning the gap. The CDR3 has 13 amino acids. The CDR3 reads CASSVLAKNIQYF. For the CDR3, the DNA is TGTGCCAGCAGTGTTCTGGCCAAAAACATTCAGTACTTC.

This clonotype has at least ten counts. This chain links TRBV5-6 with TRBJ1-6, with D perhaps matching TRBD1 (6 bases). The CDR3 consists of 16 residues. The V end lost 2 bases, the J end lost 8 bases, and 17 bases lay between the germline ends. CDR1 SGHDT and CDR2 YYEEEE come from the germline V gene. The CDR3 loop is CASSLQLQGPHSPLHF. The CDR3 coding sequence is TGTGCCAGCAGCTTACAACTACAGGGACCCCATTCACCCCTCCACTTT.

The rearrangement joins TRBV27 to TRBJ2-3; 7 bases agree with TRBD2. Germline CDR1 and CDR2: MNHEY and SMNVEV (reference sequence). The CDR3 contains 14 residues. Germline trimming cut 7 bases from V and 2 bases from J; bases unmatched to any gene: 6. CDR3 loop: CASNHLAATDTQYF. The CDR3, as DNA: TGTGCCAGCAACCACCTAGCGGCCACAGATACGCAGTATTTT.